A single T cell receptor (beta chain) is shown here with its context. From germline, CDR1 is MDHEN and CDR2 SYDVKM. Trimming took off 5 bases at V and 12 bases at J, with 11 bases between the two ends. This CDR3 region has 11 residues. This entry belongs to a study of OX40 agonist ivuxolimab in advanced cancers. The repertoire was sequenced with immunoSEQ multiplex PCR; TCRdb's copy has only in-frame clones and lacks some. In the table there are over 90,000 clones, around 94% of which are singletons. The sequencing used CD4+ or CD8+ T cells sorted from blood, collected in a trial of the OX40 agonist ivuxolimab. The J gene is TRBJ2-1, the V gene TRBV28; no clear D gene. This sequence originates from an adult with an advanced solid tumor such as melanoma, head and neck, liver or kidney cancer. Here the CDR3 DNA reads TGTGCCAGCAGTCAACTCTTGGGGCAGTTCTTC. Encoded protein: CASSQLLGQFF.